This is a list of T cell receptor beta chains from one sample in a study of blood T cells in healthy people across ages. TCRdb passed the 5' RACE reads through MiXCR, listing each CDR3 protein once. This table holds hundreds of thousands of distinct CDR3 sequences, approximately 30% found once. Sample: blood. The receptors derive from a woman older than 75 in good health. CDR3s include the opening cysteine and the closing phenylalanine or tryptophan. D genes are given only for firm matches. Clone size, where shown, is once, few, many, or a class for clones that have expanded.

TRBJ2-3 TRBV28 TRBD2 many CAESRGRGGADTQYF TGTGCCGAGTCCCGGGGGCGGGGGGGCGCAGATACGCAGTATTTT
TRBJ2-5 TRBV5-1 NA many CASTDPGGGRETQYF TGCGCCAGCACCGACCCCGGAGGCGGACGTGAGACCCAGTACTTC
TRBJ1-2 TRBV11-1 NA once CASSVGSISTF TGTGCCAGCAGCGTGGGATCCATCTCCACCTTC
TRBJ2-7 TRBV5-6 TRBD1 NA CASSLGTGCYEQYF TGTGCCAGCAGCTTGGGGACAGGGTGCTACGAGCAGTACTTC
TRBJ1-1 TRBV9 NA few CASSVDGYTEAFF TGTGCCAGCAGCGTGGACGGGTACACTGAAGCTTTCTTT
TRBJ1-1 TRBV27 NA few CASSSHGRRTEAFF TGTGCCAGCAGTTCCCACGGGCGTCGGACTGAAGCTTTCTTT
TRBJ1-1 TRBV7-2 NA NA CASSLVITGTEAFF TGTGCCAGCAGCTTAGTAATTACCGGGACTGAAGCTTTCTTT
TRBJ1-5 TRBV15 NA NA CATSRKTRRGALFNQPQHF TGTGCCACCAGCAGAAAAACGCGGAGGGGGGCCCTCTTCAATCAGCCCCAGCATTTT
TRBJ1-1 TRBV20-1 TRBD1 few CSATRDSFMAEAFF TGCAGTGCTACCCGGGACAGCTTTATGGCTGAAGCTTTCTTT
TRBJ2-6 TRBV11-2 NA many CASSLQGMGSGANVLTF TGTGCCAGCAGCTTACAGGGGATGGGCTCTGGGGCCAACGTCCTGACTTTC
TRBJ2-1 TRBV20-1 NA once CSAREVGDEQFF TGCAGTGCTAGAGAAGTAGGGGATGAGCAGTTCTTC
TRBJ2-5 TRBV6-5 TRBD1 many CASSRPGQAAQETQYF TGTGCCAGCAGCCGACCGGGACAGGCGGCCCAAGAGACCCAGTACTTC
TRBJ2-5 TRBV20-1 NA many CSARVNKETQYF TGCAGTGCTAGAGTTAATAAAGAGACCCAGTACTTC
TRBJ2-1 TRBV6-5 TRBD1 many CASSRGTGIDEQFF TGTGCCAGCAGTCGCGGGACAGGGATAGATGAGCAGTTCTTC
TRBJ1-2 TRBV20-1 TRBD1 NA CSARSADRGQIYGYTF TGCAGTGCTAGGTCGGCTGACAGGGGGCAAATCTATGGCTACACCTTC
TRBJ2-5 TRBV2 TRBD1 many CASSATDRGIGTQYF TGTGCCAGCAGCGCGACTGACAGGGGCATTGGGACCCAGTACTTC
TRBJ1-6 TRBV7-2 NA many CASSSGLTPLHF TGTGCCAGCAGCTCCGGTCTAACCCCCCTCCACTTT
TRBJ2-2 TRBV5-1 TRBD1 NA CASSLAPPGQGNTGELFF TGCGCCAGCAGCCTAGCACCCCCGGGACAGGGGAACACCGGGGAGCTGTTTTTT
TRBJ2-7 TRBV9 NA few CASSVGAPEYYEQYF TGTGCCAGCAGCGTAGGTGCCCCGGAATACTACGAGCAGTACTTC
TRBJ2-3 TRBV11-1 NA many CASSANGGDTQYF TGTGCCAGCAGCGCGAATGGGGGAGATACGCAGTATTTT
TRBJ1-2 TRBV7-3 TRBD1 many CASSFSGQGAGGYTF TGTGCCAGCAGCTTCTCGGGACAGGGGGCAGGTGGCTACACCTTC
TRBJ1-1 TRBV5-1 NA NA CASSSPGPGQRNTEAFF TGCGCCAGCAGCTCGCCCGGTCCAGGACAGCGGAACACTGAAGCTTTCTTT
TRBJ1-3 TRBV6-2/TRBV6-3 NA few CASSASPGGFGNTIYF TGTGCCAGCAGTGCCTCCCCGGGTGGATTCGGAAACACCATATATTTT
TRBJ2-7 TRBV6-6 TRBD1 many CASSYTRQGSSYEQYF TGTGCCAGCAGTTACACCCGACAGGGGAGCTCCTACGAGCAGTACTTC
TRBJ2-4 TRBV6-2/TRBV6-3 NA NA CASSRTAAKNIQYF TGTGCCAGCAGTCGGACCGCAGCCAAAAACATTCAGTACTTC
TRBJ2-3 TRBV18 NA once CASSPPFEQGLGASTDTQYF TGTGCCAGCTCACCACCATTTGAACAGGGCCTAGGAGCTAGCACAGATACGCAGTATTTT
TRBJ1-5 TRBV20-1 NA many CSAKDNSGNQPQHF TGCAGTGCTAAGGACAATTCGGGCAATCAGCCCCAGCATTTT
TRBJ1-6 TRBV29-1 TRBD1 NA CSVKGQEADSPLHF TGCAGCGTAAAGGGACAGGAGGCGGACTCACCCCTCCACTTT
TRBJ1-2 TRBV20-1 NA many CSARERTANYGYTF TGCAGTGCTAGAGAACGGACGGCTAACTATGGCTACACCTTC
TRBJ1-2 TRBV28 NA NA CASLEGDYGYTF TGTGCCAGCCTCGAAGGGGACTATGGCTACACCTTC
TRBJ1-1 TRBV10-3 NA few CAISVVGEDTEAFF TGTGCCATCAGTGTCGTTGGGGAGGACACTGAAGCTTTCTTT
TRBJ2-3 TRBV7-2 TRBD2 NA CASSLMESGGDTDTQYF TGTGCCAGCAGCTTAATGGAGTCGGGGGGGGACACAGATACGCAGTATTTT
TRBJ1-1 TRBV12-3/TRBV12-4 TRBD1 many CASRRLQGTEAFF TGTGCCAGCAGGAGACTACAGGGGACTGAAGCTTTCTTT
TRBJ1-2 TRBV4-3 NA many CASSHQRTPDRRYGYTF TGCGCCAGCAGCCACCAGCGGACGCCCGATCGGAGATATGGCTACACCTTC
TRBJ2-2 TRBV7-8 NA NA CASSLVGRGVPGELFF TGTGCCAGCAGCTTGGTCGGCAGGGGTGTCCCCGGGGAGCTGTTTTTT
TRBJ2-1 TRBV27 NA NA CASSPPAYNEQFF TGTGCCAGCAGTCCTCCGGCTTACAATGAGCAGTTCTTC
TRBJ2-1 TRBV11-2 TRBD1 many CASSHGDRGLYNEQFF TGTGCCAGCAGCCACGGGGACAGGGGTTTATACAATGAGCAGTTCTTC
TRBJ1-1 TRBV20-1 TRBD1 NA CSAGPSGTGATEAFF TGCAGTGCTGGACCCTCAGGGACAGGGGCAACTGAAGCTTTCTTT
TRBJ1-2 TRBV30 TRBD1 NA CAWSQDRGPTYGYTF TGTGCCTGGAGCCAGGACAGGGGGCCGACCTATGGCTACACCTTC
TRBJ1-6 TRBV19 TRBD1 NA CASSHGQGANSPLHF TGTGCCAGTAGCCATGGACAGGGGGCCAATTCACCCCTCCACTTT
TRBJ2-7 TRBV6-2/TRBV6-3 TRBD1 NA CAGSRGGAGNEQYF TGTGCCGGCAGCCGAGGGGGCGCAGGAAATGAGCAGTACTTC
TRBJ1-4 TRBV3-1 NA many CASSQDRGFSSTNEKLFF TGTGCCAGCAGCCAAGATCGCGGGTTCAGTTCAACTAATGAAAAACTGTTTTTT
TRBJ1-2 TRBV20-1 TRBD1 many CSSYDRVYGYTF TGCAGTTCTTATGACAGGGTCTATGGCTACACCTTC
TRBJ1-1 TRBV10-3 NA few CAIRGRESNTVAFF TGTGCCATCCGGGGCAGAGAGTCGAACACTGTAGCTTTCTTT
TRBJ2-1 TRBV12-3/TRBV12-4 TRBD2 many CASSHSSGGEGNEQFF TGTGCCAGCAGTCACTCCAGCGGGGGCGAGGGGAATGAGCAGTTCTTC
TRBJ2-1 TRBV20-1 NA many CSAEDRFGNEQFF TGCAGTGCTGAGGACCGCTTCGGGAATGAGCAGTTCTTC